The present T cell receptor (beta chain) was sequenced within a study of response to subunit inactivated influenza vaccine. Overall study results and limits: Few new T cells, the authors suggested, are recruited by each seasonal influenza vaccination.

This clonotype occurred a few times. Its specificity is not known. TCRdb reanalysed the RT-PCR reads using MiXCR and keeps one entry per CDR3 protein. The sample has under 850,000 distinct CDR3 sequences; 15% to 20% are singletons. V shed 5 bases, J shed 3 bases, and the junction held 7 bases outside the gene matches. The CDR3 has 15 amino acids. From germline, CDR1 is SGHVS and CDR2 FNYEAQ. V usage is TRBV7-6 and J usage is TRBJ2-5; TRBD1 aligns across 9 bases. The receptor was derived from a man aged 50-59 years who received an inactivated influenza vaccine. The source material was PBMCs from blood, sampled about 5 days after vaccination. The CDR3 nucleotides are TGTGCCAGCAGCGTACGGGGACAGGGAAAAGAGACCCAGTACTTC. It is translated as CASSVRGQGKETQYF.